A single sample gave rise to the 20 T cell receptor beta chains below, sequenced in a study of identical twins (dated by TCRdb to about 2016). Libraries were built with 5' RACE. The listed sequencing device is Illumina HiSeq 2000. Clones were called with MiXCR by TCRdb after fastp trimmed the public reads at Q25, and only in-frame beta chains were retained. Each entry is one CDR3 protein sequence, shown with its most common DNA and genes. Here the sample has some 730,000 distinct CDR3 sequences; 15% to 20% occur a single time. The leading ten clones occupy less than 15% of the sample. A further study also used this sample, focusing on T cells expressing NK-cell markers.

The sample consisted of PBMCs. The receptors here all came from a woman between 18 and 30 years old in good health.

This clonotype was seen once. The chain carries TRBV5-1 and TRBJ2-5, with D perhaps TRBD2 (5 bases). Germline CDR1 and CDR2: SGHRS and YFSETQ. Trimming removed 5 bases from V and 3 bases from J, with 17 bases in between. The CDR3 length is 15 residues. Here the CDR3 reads CASRVTGLREETQYF. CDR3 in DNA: TGCGCCAGCAGGGTTACGGGGTTGCGAGAAGAGACCCAGTACTTC.

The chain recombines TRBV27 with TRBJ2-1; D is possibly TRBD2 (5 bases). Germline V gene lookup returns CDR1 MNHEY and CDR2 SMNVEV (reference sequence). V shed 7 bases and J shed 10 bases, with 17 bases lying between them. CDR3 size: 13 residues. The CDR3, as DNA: TGTGCCAGCAAACGGGATTGGGGTAGGGAGCAGTTCTTC. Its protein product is CASKRDWGREQFF.

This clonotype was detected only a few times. The CDR3: CAWGPGHRAFF. The CDR3 nucleotides read TGTGCCTGGGGGCCGGGACATAGAGCTTTCTTT. The J gene is TRBJ1-1, the V gene TRBV30; a possible D gene is TRBD1 (6 bases). The CDR3 loop spans 11 amino acids. V lost 5 bases and J lost 10, with 14 bases in between. The germline gives CDR1 GTSNPN, CDR2 SVGIG (reference sequence).

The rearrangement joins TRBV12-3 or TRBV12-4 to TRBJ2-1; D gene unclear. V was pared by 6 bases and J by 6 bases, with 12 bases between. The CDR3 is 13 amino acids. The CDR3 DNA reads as TGTGCCAGCAGCCCGGACGTAGCCAATGAGCAGTTCTTC. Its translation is CASSPDVANEQFF.

The CDR3 reads CASRGLAGQSSTDTQYF. CDR3 bases: TGTGCCAGCAGGGGACTGGCGGGACAAAGTTCCACAGATACGCAGTATTTT. The chain combines TRBV12-3 or TRBV12-4 with TRBJ2-3; TRBD1 or TRBD2 may be the D gene (6 bases each). The CDR3 is 17 amino acids. V lost 6 bases and J lost 2, with 21 bases in between.

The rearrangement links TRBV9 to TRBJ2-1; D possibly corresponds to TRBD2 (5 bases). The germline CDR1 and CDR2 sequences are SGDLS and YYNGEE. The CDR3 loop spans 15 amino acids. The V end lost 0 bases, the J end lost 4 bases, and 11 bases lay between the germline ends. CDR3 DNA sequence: TGTGCCAGCAGCGTAGACCCAGCGGCTTACAATGAGCAGTTCTTC. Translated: CASSVDPAAYNEQFF.

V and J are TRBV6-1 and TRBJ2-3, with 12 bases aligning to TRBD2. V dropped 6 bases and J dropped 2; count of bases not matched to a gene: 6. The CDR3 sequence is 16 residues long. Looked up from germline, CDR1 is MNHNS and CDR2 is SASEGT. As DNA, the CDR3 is TGTGCCAGCAGGTTCGGACTAGCGGGGAACACAGATACGCAGTATTTT. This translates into CASRFGLAGNTDTQYF.

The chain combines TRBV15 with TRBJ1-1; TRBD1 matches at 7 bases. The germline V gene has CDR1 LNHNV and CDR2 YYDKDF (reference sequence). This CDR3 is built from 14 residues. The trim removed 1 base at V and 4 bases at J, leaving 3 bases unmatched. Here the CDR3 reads CATSRGQGGTEAFF. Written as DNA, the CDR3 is TGTGCCACCAGCAGAGGTCAGGGGGGCACTGAAGCTTTCTTT.

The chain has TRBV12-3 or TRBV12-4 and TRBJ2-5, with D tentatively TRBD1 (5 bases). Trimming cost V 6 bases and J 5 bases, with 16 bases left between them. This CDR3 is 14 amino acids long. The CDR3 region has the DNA TGTGCCAGCAGCGGACAATATCCTGGGGAGACCCAGTACTTC. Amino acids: CASSGQYPGETQYF.

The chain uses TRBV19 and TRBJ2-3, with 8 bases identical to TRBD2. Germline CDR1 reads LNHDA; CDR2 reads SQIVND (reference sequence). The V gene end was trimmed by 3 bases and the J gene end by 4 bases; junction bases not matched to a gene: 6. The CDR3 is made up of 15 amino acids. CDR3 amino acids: CASSIAGGVSDTQYF. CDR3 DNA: TGTGCCAGTAGTATCGCGGGAGGCGTGTCAGATACGCAGTATTTT.

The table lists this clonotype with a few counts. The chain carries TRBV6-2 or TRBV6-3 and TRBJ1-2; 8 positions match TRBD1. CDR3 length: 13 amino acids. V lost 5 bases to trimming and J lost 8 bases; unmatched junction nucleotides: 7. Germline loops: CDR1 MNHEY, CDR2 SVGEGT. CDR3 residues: CASSRRTGSGYTF. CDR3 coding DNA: TGTGCCAGCAGTAGGAGGACAGGGTCCGGCTACACCTTC.

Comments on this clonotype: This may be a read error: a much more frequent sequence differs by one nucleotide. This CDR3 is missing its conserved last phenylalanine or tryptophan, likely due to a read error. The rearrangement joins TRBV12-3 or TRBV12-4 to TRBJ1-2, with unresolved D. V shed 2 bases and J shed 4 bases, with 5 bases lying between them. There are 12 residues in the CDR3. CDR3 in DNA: TGTGCCAGCAGTTTACTGGGCTATGGCTACACCGTC. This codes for CASSLLGYGYTV.

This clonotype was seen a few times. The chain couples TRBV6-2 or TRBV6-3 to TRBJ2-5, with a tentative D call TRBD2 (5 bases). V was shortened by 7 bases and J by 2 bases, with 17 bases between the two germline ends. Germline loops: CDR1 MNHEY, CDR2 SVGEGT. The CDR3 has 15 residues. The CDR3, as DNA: TGTGCCAGCATCCGGCCCTCCGGCGGGCAAGAGACCCAGTACTTC. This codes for CASIRPSGGQETQYF.

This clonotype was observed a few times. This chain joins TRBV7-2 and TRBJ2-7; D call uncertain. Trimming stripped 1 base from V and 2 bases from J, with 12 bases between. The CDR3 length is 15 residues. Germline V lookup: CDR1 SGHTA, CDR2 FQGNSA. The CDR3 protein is CASSLVRRTTYEQYF. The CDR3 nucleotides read TGTGCCAGCAGCTTAGTTCGTAGAACCACCTACGAGCAGTACTTC.

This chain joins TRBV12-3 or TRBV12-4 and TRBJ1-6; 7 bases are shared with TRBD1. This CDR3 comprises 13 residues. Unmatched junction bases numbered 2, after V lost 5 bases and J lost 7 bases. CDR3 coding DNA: TGTGCCAGCAGTGGACAGGCCAATTCACCCCTCCACTTT. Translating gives CASSGQANSPLHF.

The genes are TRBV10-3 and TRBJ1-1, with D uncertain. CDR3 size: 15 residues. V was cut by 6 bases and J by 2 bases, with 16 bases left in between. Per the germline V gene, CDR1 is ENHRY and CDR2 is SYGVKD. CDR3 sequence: CAIRTPLGGNTEAFF. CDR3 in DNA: TGTGCCATCAGGACCCCGTTGGGAGGCAACACTGAAGCTTTCTTT.

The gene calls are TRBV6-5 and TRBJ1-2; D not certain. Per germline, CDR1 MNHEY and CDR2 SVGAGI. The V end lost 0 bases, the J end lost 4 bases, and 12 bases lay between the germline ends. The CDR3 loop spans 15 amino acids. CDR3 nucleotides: TGTGCCAGCAGTTACTCGAGTTCGGCGAGCTATGGCTACACCTTC. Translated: CASSYSSSASYGYTF.

CDR3 residues: CASSLISGLSPYNEQFF. The CDR3 DNA sequence: TGTGCCAGCAGCTTAATCTCGGGACTATCCCCTTACAATGAGCAGTTCTTC. The J gene is TRBJ2-1, the V gene TRBV7-6; 7 bases map to TRBD2. CDR1 and CDR2 from the germline V gene are SGHVS and FNYEAQ. V shed 2 bases, J shed 4 bases, and the junction held 11 bases outside the gene matches. This CDR3 is 17 amino acids long.

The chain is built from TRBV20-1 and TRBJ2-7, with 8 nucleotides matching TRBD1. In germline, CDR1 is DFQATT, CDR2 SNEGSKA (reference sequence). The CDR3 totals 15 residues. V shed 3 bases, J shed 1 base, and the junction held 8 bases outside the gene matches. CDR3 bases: TGCAGTGCTAGCAGAGACAGGGGTTCTTCCTACGAGCAGTACTTC. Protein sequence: CSASRDRGSSYEQYF.

CDR3 loop: CASSVGIGVETQYF. CDR3 sequence (DNA): TGTGCCAGCAGCGTAGGTATAGGGGTAGAGACCCAGTACTTC. The chain combines TRBV9 with TRBJ2-5; D is possibly TRBD1 (5 bases). Germline-derived CDR1 and CDR2 are SGDLS and YYNGEE. This CDR3 contains 14 residues. The V end was cut by 0 bases, the J end by 4 bases, with 10 bases between.